Listed below are T cell receptor beta chains from one sample, sequenced in a study of beta chain features in type 1 diabetes. The data were produced by immunoSEQ multiplex PCR, yet TCRdb's version contains in-frame clones alone and is incomplete. The sample contains more than 300,000 clones, roughly 12% of which appear only once. Material for sequencing was naive CD4+ T cells from blood. Receptor source: a man aged 18 to 30 in good health. CDR3s include the opening cysteine and the closing phenylalanine or tryptophan. A D gene is named only where the DNA matches it firmly. Rows may omit the clone size; those that give it use once, few, many or a size class.

d_call: -; clone_size: few; v_call: TRBV28; j_call: TRBJ2-1; cdr3_nt: TGTGCCAGTCTCAGACAGTTCTTC; cdr3_aa: CASLRQFF
d_call: TRBD1; clone_size: few; v_call: TRBV30; j_call: TRBJ1-4; cdr3_nt: TGTGCCTGGAGCCCGGGACAGGGGATTGAAAAACTGTTTTTT; cdr3_aa: CAWSPGQGIEKLFF
d_call: TRBD2; clone_size: few; v_call: TRBV4-3; j_call: TRBJ2-7; cdr3_nt: TGCGCCAGCAGCCAACGGCGGGAGCGTTCCTACGAGCAGTACTTC; cdr3_aa: CASSQRRERSYEQYF
d_call: TRBD2; clone_size: few; v_call: TRBV9; j_call: TRBJ2-3; cdr3_nt: TGTGCCAGCAGCGTAGGGACTAGCGGGACCACAGATACGCAGTATTTT; cdr3_aa: CASSVGTSGTTDTQYF
d_call: -; clone_size: -; v_call: TRBV30; j_call: TRBJ1-5; cdr3_nt: TGTGCCTGGAGTGTGCTCGGGGGTTATAGCAATCAGCCCCAGCATTTT; cdr3_aa: CAWSVLGGYSNQPQHF
d_call: TRBD1; clone_size: few; v_call: TRBV7-2; j_call: TRBJ1-2; cdr3_nt: TGTGCCAGCAGCTTGGGGGGACAGAGTCTATACGACACCTTC; cdr3_aa: CASSLGGQSLYDTF
d_call: -; clone_size: -; v_call: TRBV18; j_call: TRBJ2-7; cdr3_nt: TGTGCCAGCTCACCACAGGAGGGAAGGTTAGACGAGCAGTACTTC; cdr3_aa: CASSPQEGRLDEQYF
d_call: -; clone_size: few; v_call: TRBV20-1; j_call: TRBJ2-1; cdr3_nt: TGCAGTGCTGGGCCCAGGGCTGAGCAGTTCTTC; cdr3_aa: CSAGPRAEQFF
d_call: TRBD2; clone_size: few; v_call: TRBV6-5; j_call: TRBJ2-7; cdr3_nt: TGTGCCAGCATGGGGCCGCGGGGGGAGTACTTC; cdr3_aa: CASMGPRGEYF
d_call: -; clone_size: few; v_call: TRBV10-3; j_call: TRBJ2-7; cdr3_nt: TGTGCCATCAGTGAGTCGAAAGTTCGGGGGGCCGGCTACGAGCAGTACTTC; cdr3_aa: CAISESKVRGAGYEQYF
d_call: -; clone_size: -; v_call: TRBV4-1; j_call: TRBJ2-7; cdr3_nt: TGCGCCAGCAGCCGAAGCAGGAGGCACTACGAGCAGTACTTC; cdr3_aa: CASSRSRRHYEQYF
d_call: TRBD2; clone_size: -; v_call: TRBV2; j_call: TRBJ2-1; cdr3_nt: TGTGCCAGCCGCCAAGAGGGACTAGCGGGAGGGGAGCAGTTCTTC; cdr3_aa: CASRQEGLAGGEQFF
d_call: TRBD2; clone_size: -; v_call: TRBV30; j_call: TRBJ2-1; cdr3_nt: TGTGCCTGGAAACATAGCGGGGGGGCCAATGAGCAGTTCTTC; cdr3_aa: CAWKHSGGANEQFF
d_call: TRBD2; clone_size: -; v_call: TRBV5-4; j_call: TRBJ2-5; cdr3_nt: TGTGCCAGCAGCCAGCCGGGACTAGCGGGGGGTAACCAAGAGACCCAGTACTTC; cdr3_aa: CASSQPGLAGGNQETQYF
d_call: TRBD1; clone_size: -; v_call: TRBV7-8; j_call: TRBJ2-1; cdr3_nt: TGTGCCAGCAGCCCCAGACAGGGGTTGGGTGAGCAGTTCTTC; cdr3_aa: CASSPRQGLGEQFF
d_call: TRBD2; clone_size: -; v_call: TRBV9; j_call: TRBJ2-5; cdr3_nt: TGTGCCAGCAGCGATATCCGCGGGAGGGCTGGAGAGACCCAGTACTTC; cdr3_aa: CASSDIRGRAGETQYF
d_call: -; clone_size: -; v_call: TRBV5-6; j_call: TRBJ1-2; cdr3_nt: TGTGCCAGCAGCTTGGACTATAGAGAGTATGGCTACACCTTC; cdr3_aa: CASSLDYREYGYTF
d_call: -; clone_size: few; v_call: TRBV6-5; j_call: TRBJ1-5; cdr3_nt: TGTGCCAGCAGTTACAAACACCCCGCTAGCAATCAGCCCCAGCATTTT; cdr3_aa: CASSYKHPASNQPQHF
d_call: -; clone_size: few; v_call: TRBV6-4; j_call: TRBJ2-1; cdr3_nt: TGTGCCAGCAGTGACTCGGGCAGGGGGAGGAGTGAGCAGTTCTTC; cdr3_aa: CASSDSGRGRSEQFF
d_call: -; clone_size: few; v_call: TRBV19; j_call: TRBJ2-1; cdr3_nt: TGTGCCAGTGGACAAGATTACTCCTACAATGAGCAGTTCTTC; cdr3_aa: CASGQDYSYNEQFF
d_call: -; clone_size: few; v_call: TRBV11-2; j_call: TRBJ2-3; cdr3_nt: TGTGCCAGCAGCTTAGCCTTGACAGGCTCAGATACGCAGTATTTT; cdr3_aa: CASSLALTGSDTQYF
d_call: TRBD1; clone_size: few; v_call: TRBV30; j_call: TRBJ1-2; cdr3_nt: TGTGCCTGGACCCCACTTCGGACAGGAAACTATGGCTACACCTTC; cdr3_aa: CAWTPLRTGNYGYTF
d_call: TRBD1; clone_size: -; v_call: TRBV7-2; j_call: TRBJ1-2; cdr3_nt: TGTGCCAGCAGCTTAGCGAAACAGGGGGCGCATTACAACTATGGCTACACCTTC; cdr3_aa: CASSLAKQGAHYNYGYTF
d_call: TRBD1; clone_size: -; v_call: TRBV30; j_call: TRBJ2-3; cdr3_nt: TGTGCCTTAAGGGACAGCTCAAGGGCAGATACGCAGTATTTT; cdr3_aa: CALRDSSRADTQYF
d_call: -; clone_size: -; v_call: TRBV28; j_call: TRBJ1-2; cdr3_nt: TGTGCCAGCAGTCTGACAGTAAACTATGGCTACACCTTC; cdr3_aa: CASSLTVNYGYTF
d_call: TRBD1; clone_size: -; v_call: TRBV10-3; j_call: TRBJ1-2; cdr3_nt: TGTGCCATCAGGGAAGGACAGGGAGAGGCTGGCTACACCTTC; cdr3_aa: CAIREGQGEAGYTF
d_call: -; clone_size: few; v_call: TRBV7-2; j_call: TRBJ2-1; cdr3_nt: TGTGCCAGCAGCCTGGCTTCGGGTGAAAATGAGCAGTTCTTC; cdr3_aa: CASSLASGENEQFF
d_call: -; clone_size: -; v_call: TRBV18; j_call: TRBJ2-7; cdr3_nt: TGTGCCAGCTCACCACCAGGGGGAGACGAGCAGTACTTC; cdr3_aa: CASSPPGGDEQYF
d_call: -; clone_size: few; v_call: TRBV19; j_call: TRBJ1-1; cdr3_nt: TGTGCCAGTAGGCCACTCGGGATGAACACTGAAGCTTTCTTT; cdr3_aa: CASRPLGMNTEAFF
d_call: -; clone_size: -; v_call: TRBV21-1; j_call: TRBJ2-7; cdr3_nt: TGTGCCAGCAGCAAATGGGCGGGACAGGGAACTTTGAGCTACGAGCAGTACTTC; cdr3_aa: CASSKWAGQGTLSYEQYF
d_call: TRBD1; clone_size: -; v_call: TRBV5-4; j_call: TRBJ1-2; cdr3_nt: TGTGCCAGCAGCTTGGCCGGGGGACAGGGGGCGCGATCGGGTGGCTACACCTTC; cdr3_aa: CASSLAGGQGARSGGYTF
d_call: TRBD1; clone_size: -; v_call: TRBV6-5; j_call: TRBJ2-7; cdr3_nt: TGTGCCTGTTCTGCAGGGGGCCCCTACGAGCAGTACTTC; cdr3_aa: CACSAGGPYEQYF
d_call: -; clone_size: few; v_call: TRBV7-2; j_call: TRBJ1-2; cdr3_nt: TGTGCCAGCAGCTTAGCGCTAGGCCGAGCTAACTATGGCTACACCTTC; cdr3_aa: CASSLALGRANYGYTF
d_call: -; clone_size: few; v_call: TRBV7-3; j_call: TRBJ1-5; cdr3_nt: TGTGCCAGCAGCCGAACGGCTGGGGCAGGGGAAAGAAGCAATCAGCCCCAGCATTTT; cdr3_aa: CASSRTAGAGERSNQPQHF
d_call: -; clone_size: few; v_call: TRBV18; j_call: TRBJ2-1; cdr3_nt: TGTGCCAGCTCACCACCGGATGGGGCAGGCAGGGATGAGCAGTTCTTC; cdr3_aa: CASSPPDGAGRDEQFF
d_call: -; clone_size: few; v_call: TRBV7-2; j_call: TRBJ1-1; cdr3_nt: TGTGCCAGCAGCTTTGGAGGTAGAACTGAAGCTTTCTTT; cdr3_aa: CASSFGGRTEAFF
d_call: TRBD1; clone_size: -; v_call: TRBV7-2; j_call: TRBJ2-7; cdr3_nt: TGTGCCAGCAGCTTCGGGACAGGGGCCTACGAGCAGTACTTC; cdr3_aa: CASSFGTGAYEQYF
d_call: TRBD1; clone_size: few; v_call: TRBV27; j_call: TRBJ1-1; cdr3_nt: TGTGCCAGCAGTTTATCGGGACAGGGCATGAACACTGAAGCTTTCTTT; cdr3_aa: CASSLSGQGMNTEAFF
d_call: -; clone_size: -; v_call: TRBV25-1; j_call: TRBJ2-5; cdr3_nt: TGTGCCAGCAGTGAATTAGGCGGACAAGAGACCCAGTACTTC; cdr3_aa: CASSELGGQETQYF
d_call: TRBD1; clone_size: few; v_call: TRBV25-1; j_call: TRBJ2-1; cdr3_nt: TGTGCCAGCAGTGCGGGACAGGGGGACGTAGCCCGGCAGTTCTTC; cdr3_aa: CASSAGQGDVARQFF
d_call: -; clone_size: few; v_call: TRBV4-3; j_call: TRBJ2-1; cdr3_nt: TGCGCCAGCAGCCAAGATTGGGCGGGACAGTACAATGAGCAGTTCTTC; cdr3_aa: CASSQDWAGQYNEQFF
d_call: -; clone_size: -; v_call: TRBV7-2; j_call: TRBJ2-7; cdr3_nt: TGTGCCAGCAGCCCCGACACCTTTTCCTACGAGCAGTACTTC; cdr3_aa: CASSPDTFSYEQYF
d_call: TRBD1; clone_size: -; v_call: TRBV5-4; j_call: TRBJ1-1; cdr3_nt: TGTGCCAGCAGCTTGGGAGGGGGCGCGGACACTGAAGCTTTCTTT; cdr3_aa: CASSLGGGADTEAFF
d_call: -; clone_size: -; v_call: TRBV7-2; j_call: TRBJ2-3; cdr3_nt: TGTGCCAGCAGCTTCAGAGCGCGCACAGATACGCAGTATTTT; cdr3_aa: CASSFRARTDTQYF
d_call: TRBD2; clone_size: -; v_call: TRBV7-6; j_call: TRBJ2-5; cdr3_nt: TGTGCCAGCAGCTTAGAGGTGTCTAGCGGCCAAGAGACCCAGTACTTC; cdr3_aa: CASSLEVSSGQETQYF
d_call: TRBD1; clone_size: -; v_call: TRBV28; j_call: TRBJ2-5; cdr3_nt: TGTGCCAGCAGCCGGGACAGCCAAGAGACCCAGTACTTC; cdr3_aa: CASSRDSQETQYF
d_call: TRBD1; clone_size: -; v_call: TRBV6-5; j_call: TRBJ2-7; cdr3_nt: TGTGCCAGCAGGATGACAGGGGGCAACGAGCAGTACTTC; cdr3_aa: CASRMTGGNEQYF
d_call: -; clone_size: few; v_call: TRBV30; j_call: TRBJ1-6; cdr3_nt: TGTGCCTGGAGTGCCCATAGGGGTCCCAATTCACCCCTCCACTTT; cdr3_aa: CAWSAHRGPNSPLHF
d_call: TRBD1; clone_size: few; v_call: TRBV7-2; j_call: TRBJ1-6; cdr3_nt: TGTGCCAGCAGCTCAAGAACAGGGGCCCCTGAGTCACCCCTCCACTTT; cdr3_aa: CASSSRTGAPESPLHF
d_call: -; clone_size: few; v_call: TRBV14; j_call: TRBJ1-1; cdr3_nt: TGTGCCAGCAGCCAAGCCTCAGATGAAGCTTTCTTT; cdr3_aa: CASSQASDEAFF
d_call: -; clone_size: once; v_call: TRBV6-6; j_call: TRBJ2-3; cdr3_nt: TGTGCCAGCAGCCCAGGGGTAGGGGGATCAGATACGCAGTATTTT; cdr3_aa: CASSPGVGGSDTQYF
d_call: -; clone_size: -; v_call: TRBV29-1; j_call: TRBJ2-5; cdr3_nt: TGCAGCCTTGGACCCGAGGGAAGGGGGTCGGAGACCCAGTACTTC; cdr3_aa: CSLGPEGRGSETQYF
d_call: -; clone_size: -; v_call: TRBV28; j_call: TRBJ2-7; cdr3_nt: TGTGCCAGCACTCGGACTGGTTTGCCTTCCTACGAGCAGTACTTC; cdr3_aa: CASTRTGLPSYEQYF
d_call: -; clone_size: few; v_call: TRBV5-4; j_call: TRBJ1-5; cdr3_nt: TGTGCCAGCAGCGCGGACAACGGCAATCAGCCCCAGCATTTT; cdr3_aa: CASSADNGNQPQHF
d_call: TRBD1; clone_size: -; v_call: TRBV5-6; j_call: TRBJ2-5; cdr3_nt: TGTGCCAGCAGCTTGGGGTACAGGGGAGAGACCCAGTACTTC; cdr3_aa: CASSLGYRGETQYF